These 15 T cell receptor beta chains came from one sample sequenced in a study of T cell responses to AZD1222 COVID-19 vaccine (dated by TCRdb to the early 2020s). Library generation was performed with the immunoSEQ multiplex PCR assay. Here the immuneACCESS table is served through TCRdb, limited to in-frame sequences with V and J called. Missing clones are a known gap in these copies; in checked studies unresolved V genes cover under half, and the rest lacks a known reason. In all, the sample holds some 180,000 clones, and roughly 92% of those were seen once. In total, the top ten clones hold about 1.2% of the sample. Per the publication, the time point label means: baseline before first vaccination. The sequencing used peripheral blood, collected on day 0 of AZD1222 vaccination. These receptors were taken from an adult in good health.

The chain couples TRBV12-5 to TRBJ1-5; D is undetermined. Germline values: CDR1 LGHNT, CDR2 FRNRAP. The CDR3 length is 17 residues. V was cut by 1 base and J by 0 bases, with 13 bases left in between. The CDR3 protein is CASGLGPGDDSNQPQHF. The DNA for the CDR3 is TGTGCTAGTGGTTTGGGGCCCGGAGATGATAGCAATCAGCCCCAGCATTTT.

This chain joins TRBV18 and TRBJ1-2; tentative D call: TRBD1 (6 bases). The germline V and J ends were trimmed by 2 bases and 3 bases, with 19 bases remaining between them. This CDR3 region has 17 residues. Germline-derived CDR1 and CDR2 are KGHSH and LQKENI. The CDR3 coding sequence is TGTGCCAGCTCACCAGCTAGTGGCAGGGGAGGCGACTATGGCTACACCTTC. Amino acids: CASSPASGRGGDYGYTF.

The CDR3 nucleotides are TGTGCCACCAGCGAGCCCGGGACAGGGAAAAACGAGCAGTACTTC. Translation: CATSEPGTGKNEQYF. V usage is TRBV15 and J usage is TRBJ2-7; 9 bases match TRBD1. V lost 5 bases and J lost 5; bases outside the gene matches: 10. The CDR3 has 15 amino acids. Germline V gene data show CDR1 as LNHNV and CDR2 as YYDKDF (reference sequence).

The V gene is TRBV27, the J gene TRBJ1-2; TRBD1 aligns across 9 bases. This CDR3 is built from 13 residues. V shed 6 bases, J shed 8 bases, and the junction held 7 bases outside the gene matches. Germline CDR1 reads MNHEY; CDR2 reads SMNVEV (reference sequence). CDR3 protein: CASSLGQGRGYTF. In DNA form, the CDR3 reads TGTGCCAGCAGCCTCGGACAGGGGCGCGGCTACACCTTC.

The chain combines TRBV18 with TRBJ1-1, with 7 bases that match TRBD1. V was clipped by 4 bases and J by 1 base; unmatched bases: 6. The CDR3 spans 15 residues. Germline assignment: CDR1 KGHSH and CDR2 LQKENI. CDR3 in DNA: TGTGCCAGCTCACAGGGGGCCAGGACGAACACTGAAGCTTTCTTT. This encodes CASSQGARTNTEAFF.

This chain links TRBV7-3 with TRBJ1-3; D remains ambiguous. V lost 5 bases to trimming and J lost 7 bases, with 15 bases between them. Germline loops: CDR1 SGHTA, CDR2 FQGTGA. CDR3 size: 14 residues. The CDR3 DNA reads as TGTGCCAGCAGCCGGAGCAGCGGAAGTAACACCATATATTTT. Amino acid sequence: CASSRSSGSNTIYF.

The chain uses TRBV6-5 and TRBJ2-1, with 7 nucleotides matching TRBD1. The length of the CDR3 is 15 residues. Germline loops: CDR1 MNHEY, CDR2 SVGAGI. The junction had 10 bases not matched to a gene; V was cut back by 7 bases and J by 4 bases. In nucleotides, the CDR3 is TGTGCCAGCACCCGACCCGGGACAGAATACAATGAGCAGTTCTTC. Translation: CASTRPGTEYNEQFF.

The rearrangement joins TRBV19 to TRBJ1-1, with D tentatively TRBD1 (6 bases). The V end lost 5 bases, the J end lost 5 bases, and 12 bases lay between the germline ends. Looked up from germline, CDR1 is LNHDA and CDR2 is SQIVND (reference sequence). The CDR3 is 13 amino acids. The CDR3 protein is CASSPHRDTEAFF. CDR3 DNA sequence: TGTGCCAGTAGTCCGCACAGGGATACTGAAGCTTTCTTT.

The chain carries TRBV6-5 and TRBJ1-5; D not certain. The CDR3 loop spans 13 amino acids. The germline V and J ends were trimmed by 5 bases and 3 bases, with 8 bases remaining between them. Germline CDR1 reads MNHEY; CDR2 reads SVGAGI. The CDR3 bases are TGTGCCAGCAGTCTCATAGCCAATCAGCCCCAGCATTTT. Translating gives CASSLIANQPQHF.

The chain couples TRBV1 to TRBJ1-3. TRBV1 is a recognized pseudogene. The CDR3 is made up of 14 amino acids. The CDR3 loop reads CTSSQGLGGNTIYF. For the CDR3, the DNA is TGCACCAGCAGCCAAGGGCTAGGGGGAAACACCATATATTTT.

The chain joins TRBV5-1 to TRBJ2-1; D is ambiguous. The CDR3 covers 13 residues. Per the germline V gene, CDR1 is SGHRS and CDR2 is YFSETQ. V gave up 0 bases and J gave up 9 bases, with 10 bases separating them. The CDR3, as DNA: TGCGCCAGCAGCTTGGTAGCTCTGAGTGAGCAGTTCTTC. Its translation is CASSLVALSEQFF.

V and J are TRBV19 and TRBJ1-2; D remains unclear. V was trimmed by 4 bases and J by 2 bases, leaving 8 bases between them. In germline, CDR1 is LNHDA, CDR2 SQIVND (reference sequence). CDR3 size: 13 residues. This chain's CDR3 is CASSNELNYGYTF. Here the CDR3 DNA reads TGTGCCAGTAGTAACGAACTGAACTATGGCTACACCTTC. Combining the CDR3 with reference TRBV19 and TRBJ1-2 gives the whole variable domain DGGITQSPKYLFRKEGQNVTLSCEQNLNHDAMYWYRQDPGQGLRLIYYSQIVNDFQKGDIAEGYSVSREKKESFPLTVTSAQKNPTAFYLCASSNELNYGYTFGSGTRLTVV.

This clone was counted only a few times. This chain links TRBV15 with TRBJ1-5; 10 nucleotides match TRBD1. Per germline, CDR1 LNHNV and CDR2 YYDKDF (reference sequence). With 7 bases clipped from V and 0 bases from J, the junction kept 9 bases outside the gene matches. The CDR3 extends over 17 amino acids. CDR3 residues: CATMSRDRGLSNQPQHF. DNA for the CDR3: TGTGCCACCATGTCCCGGGACAGGGGCCTTAGCAATCAGCCCCAGCATTTT.

The chain is built from TRBV6-5 and TRBJ1-2; a weak D match, TRBD1 (6 bases). Trimming removed 6 bases at V and 3 bases at J, with 17 bases between. CDR1 and CDR2 from the germline V gene are MNHEY and SVGAGI. CDR3 length equals 15 residues. The CDR3 loop reads CASRGALTEYYGYTF. In DNA form, the CDR3 reads TGTGCCAGCAGGGGGGCTCTGACTGAGTACTATGGCTACACCTTC.

The chain uses TRBV5-4 and TRBJ2-2, with D possibly being TRBD1 (6 bases). CDR3 size: 16 residues. CDR1 SGHNT and CDR2 YYREEE come from the germline V gene (reference sequence). The ends were cut back, 0 bases at V and 0 bases at J, with 9 bases in the middle. Written as DNA, the CDR3 is TGTGCCAGCAGCTTGGATGGGGGCGCGAACACCGGGGAGCTGTTTTTT. This encodes CASSLDGGANTGELFF.